The clone carrying this TCR beta chain was found once. Its antigen is as yet unknown. The CDR3 extends over 12 amino acids. The record originates from a study of PD-1 blockade in classical Hodgkin lymphoma. Points from the study as a whole: Repertoire differences have undefined causes, possibly disease activity or prior therapy. Newly diagnosed patients were said to have less baseline TCR diversity than healthy donors did.

Only in-frame clones appear in the TCRdb table, and some are missing; sequencing was by immunoSEQ multiplex PCR. The sample gives tens of thousands of clones, over 85% of which show up once; about 3.8% is in the top ten. Time point given: newly diagnosed, previously untreated cHL patient sample. Untreated, newly diagnosed classical Hodgkin lymphoma PBMCs were comparators. J is TRBJ2-5 and V is TRBV21-1; the table's D call of TRBD2 was not tested on the DNA. TRBV21-1 is noted as a pseudogene. This TCR was recovered from a human donor with classical Hodgkin lymphoma. Sequencing input: peripheral blood mononuclear cells (PBMCs). The CDR3 loop reads CARKEGLKTQYF. The CDR3, as DNA: TGTGCCAGAAAAGAGGGCCTTAAGACCCAGTACTTC.